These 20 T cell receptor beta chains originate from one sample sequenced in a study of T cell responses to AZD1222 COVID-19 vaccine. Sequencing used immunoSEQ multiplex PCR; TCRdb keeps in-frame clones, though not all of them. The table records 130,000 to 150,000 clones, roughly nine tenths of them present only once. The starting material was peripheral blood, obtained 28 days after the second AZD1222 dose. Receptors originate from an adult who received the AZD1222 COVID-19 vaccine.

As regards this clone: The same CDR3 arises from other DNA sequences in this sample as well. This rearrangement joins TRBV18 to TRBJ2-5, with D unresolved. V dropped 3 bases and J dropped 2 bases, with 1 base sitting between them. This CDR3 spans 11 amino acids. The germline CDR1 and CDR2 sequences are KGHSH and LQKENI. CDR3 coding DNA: TGTGCCAGCTCACCTCAAGAGACCCAGTACTTC. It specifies CASSPQETQYF. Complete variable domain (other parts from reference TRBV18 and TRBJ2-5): NAGVMQNPRHLVRRRGQEARLRCSPMKGHSHVYWYRQLPEEGLKFMVYLQKENIIDESGMPKERFSAEFPKEGPSILRIQQVVRGDSAAYFCASSPQETQYFGPGTRLLVL.

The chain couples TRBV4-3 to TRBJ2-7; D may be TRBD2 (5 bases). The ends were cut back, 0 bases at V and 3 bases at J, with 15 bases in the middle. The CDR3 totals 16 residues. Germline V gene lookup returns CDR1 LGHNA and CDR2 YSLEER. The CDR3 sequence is CASSQEYEGSFYEQYF. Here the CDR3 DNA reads TGCGCCAGCAGCCAAGAGTACGAGGGATCCTTCTACGAGCAGTACTTC.

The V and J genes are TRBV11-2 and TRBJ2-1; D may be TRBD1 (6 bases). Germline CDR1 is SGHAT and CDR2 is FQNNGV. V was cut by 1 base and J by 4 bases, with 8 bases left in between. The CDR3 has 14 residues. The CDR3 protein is CASSLARGYNEQFF. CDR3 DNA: TGTGCCAGCAGCTTAGCCAGGGGATACAATGAGCAGTTCTTC.

The CDR3 nucleotides read TGTGCCAGCAGCTTAGCTGGACTAGCGGGTACCACGGGGACCGGGGAGCTGTTTTTT. It translates to CASSLAGLAGTTGTGELFF. The chain employs TRBV7-6 and TRBJ2-2; TRBD2 agrees at 11 bases. Germline V gene sequence: CDR1 SGHVS, CDR2 FNYEAQ. This CDR3 spans 19 amino acids. Trimming at V came to 0 bases and at J to 5 bases, leaving 11 bases not matched to a gene.

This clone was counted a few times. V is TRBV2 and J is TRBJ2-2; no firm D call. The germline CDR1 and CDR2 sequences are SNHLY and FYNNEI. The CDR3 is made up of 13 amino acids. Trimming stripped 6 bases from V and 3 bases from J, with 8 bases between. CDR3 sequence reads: CASSLLYTGELFF. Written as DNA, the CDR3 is TGTGCCAGCAGCTTACTCTACACCGGGGAGCTGTTTTTT.

The CDR3 coding sequence is TGTGCCAGCAGCTCGGGCCCGTACGAGCAGTACTTC. It specifies CASSSGPYEQYF. The chain recombines TRBV5-4 with TRBJ2-7; D not resolved. The CDR3 runs 12 residues. Per the germline V gene, CDR1 is SGHNT and CDR2 is YYREEE (reference sequence). V dropped 3 bases and J dropped 4 bases, with 8 bases sitting between them.

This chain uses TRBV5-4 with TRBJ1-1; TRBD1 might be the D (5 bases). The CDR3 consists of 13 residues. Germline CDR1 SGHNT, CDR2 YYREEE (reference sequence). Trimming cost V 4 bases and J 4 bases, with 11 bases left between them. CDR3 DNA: TGTGCCAGCAGCCCGGACATCTTCACTGAAGCTTTCTTT. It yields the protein CASSPDIFTEAFF.

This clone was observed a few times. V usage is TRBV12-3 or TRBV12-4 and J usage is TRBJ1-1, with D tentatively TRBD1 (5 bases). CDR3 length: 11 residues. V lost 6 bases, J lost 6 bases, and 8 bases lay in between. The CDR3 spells CASRRQSEAFF. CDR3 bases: TGTGCCAGCAGAAGACAGTCTGAAGCTTTCTTT.

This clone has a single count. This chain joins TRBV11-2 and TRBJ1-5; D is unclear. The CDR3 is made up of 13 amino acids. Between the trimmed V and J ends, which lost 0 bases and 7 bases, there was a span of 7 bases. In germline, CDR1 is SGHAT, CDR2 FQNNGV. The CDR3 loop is CASSLDPGQPQHF. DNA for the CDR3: TGTGCCAGCAGCTTAGATCCGGGACAGCCCCAGCATTTT.

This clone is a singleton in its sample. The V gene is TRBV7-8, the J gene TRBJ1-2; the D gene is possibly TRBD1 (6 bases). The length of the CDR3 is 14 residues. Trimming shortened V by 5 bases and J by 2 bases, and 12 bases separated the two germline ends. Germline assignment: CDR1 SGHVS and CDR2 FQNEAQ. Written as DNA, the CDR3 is TGTGCCAGCAGCGCCAGGAGGGGGAACTATGGCTACACCTTC. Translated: CASSARRGNYGYTF.

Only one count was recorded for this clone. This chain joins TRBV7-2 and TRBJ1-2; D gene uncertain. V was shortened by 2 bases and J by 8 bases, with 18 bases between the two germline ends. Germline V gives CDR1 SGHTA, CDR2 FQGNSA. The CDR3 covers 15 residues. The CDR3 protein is CASSLHFTGEWGYTF. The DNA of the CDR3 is TGTGCCAGCAGCTTACATTTTACCGGGGAGTGGGGCTACACCTTC.

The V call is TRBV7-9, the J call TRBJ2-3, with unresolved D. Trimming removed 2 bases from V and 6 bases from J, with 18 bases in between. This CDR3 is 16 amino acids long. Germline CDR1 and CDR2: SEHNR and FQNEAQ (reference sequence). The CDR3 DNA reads TGTGCCAGCAGCTTACCGGACGATGGGTGGTTGGATACGCAGTATTTT. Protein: CASSLPDDGWLDTQYF.

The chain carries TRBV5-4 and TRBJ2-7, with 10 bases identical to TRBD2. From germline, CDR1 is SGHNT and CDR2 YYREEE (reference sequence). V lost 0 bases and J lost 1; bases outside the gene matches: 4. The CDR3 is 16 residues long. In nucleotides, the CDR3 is TGTGCCAGCAGCTTGGAGCTAGCGGGAGTGTCCTACGAGCAGTACTTC. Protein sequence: CASSLELAGVSYEQYF.

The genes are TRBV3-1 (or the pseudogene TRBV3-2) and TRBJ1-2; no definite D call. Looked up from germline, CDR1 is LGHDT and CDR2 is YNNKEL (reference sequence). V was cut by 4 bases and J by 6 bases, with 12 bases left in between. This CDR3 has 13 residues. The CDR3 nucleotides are TGTGCCAGCAGCCTAAGCGGGGTTAATGGCTACACCTTC. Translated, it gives CASSLSGVNGYTF.

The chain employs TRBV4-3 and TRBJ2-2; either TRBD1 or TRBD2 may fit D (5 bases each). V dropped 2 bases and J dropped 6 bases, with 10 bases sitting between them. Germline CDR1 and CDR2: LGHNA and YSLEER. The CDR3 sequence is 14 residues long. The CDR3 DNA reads TGCGCCAGCAGCCAACAGGGAGCAGCCGGGGAGCTGTTTTTT. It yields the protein CASSQQGAAGELFF.

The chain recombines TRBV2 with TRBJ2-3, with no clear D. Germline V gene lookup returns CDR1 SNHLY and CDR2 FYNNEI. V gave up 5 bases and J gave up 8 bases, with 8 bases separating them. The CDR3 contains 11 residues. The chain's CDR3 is CASSTLGTQYF. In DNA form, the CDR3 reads TGTGCCAGCAGTACTCTAGGTACGCAGTATTTT.

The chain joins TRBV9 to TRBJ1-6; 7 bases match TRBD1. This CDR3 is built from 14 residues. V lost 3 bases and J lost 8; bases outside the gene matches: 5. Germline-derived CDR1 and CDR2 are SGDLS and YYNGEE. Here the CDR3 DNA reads TGTGCCAGCAGCGCCCGGGACAGACATTCACCCCTCCACTTT. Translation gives CASSARDRHSPLHF.

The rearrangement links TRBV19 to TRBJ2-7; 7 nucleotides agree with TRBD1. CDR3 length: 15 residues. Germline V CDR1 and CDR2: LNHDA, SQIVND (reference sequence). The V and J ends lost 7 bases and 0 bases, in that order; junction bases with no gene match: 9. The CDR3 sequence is CASKMGAGGSYEQYF. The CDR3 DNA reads TGTGCCAGTAAAATGGGGGCAGGGGGCTCCTACGAGCAGTACTTC.

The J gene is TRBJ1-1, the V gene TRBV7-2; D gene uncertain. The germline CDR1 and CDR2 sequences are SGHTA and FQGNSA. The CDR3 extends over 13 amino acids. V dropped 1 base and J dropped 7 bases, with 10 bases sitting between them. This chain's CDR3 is CASSLGPKGEAFF. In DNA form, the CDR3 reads TGTGCCAGCAGCTTAGGGCCAAAGGGTGAAGCTTTCTTT. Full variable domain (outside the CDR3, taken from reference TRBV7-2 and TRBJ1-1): GAGVSQSPSNKVTEKGKDVELRCDPISGHTALYWYRQSLGQGLEFLIYFQGNSAPDKSGLPSDRFSAERTGGSVSTLTIQRTQQEDSAVYLCASSLGPKGEAFFGQGTRLTVV.

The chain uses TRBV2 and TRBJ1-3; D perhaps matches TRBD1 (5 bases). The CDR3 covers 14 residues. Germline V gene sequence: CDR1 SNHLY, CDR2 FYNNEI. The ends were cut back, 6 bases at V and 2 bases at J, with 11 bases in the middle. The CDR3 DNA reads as TGTGCCAGCAGGGGCCAGGGAGCTGGAAACACCATATATTTT. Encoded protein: CASRGQGAGNTIYF.